This paragraph covers one TCR beta chain sequence. The target antigen is unknown. Whoever was chosen for sequencing had shown CD8+CD57+ cell expansion by flow cytometry. Acquired aplastic anemia of severe grade affected all patients. The study sampled blood from patients who had received no therapy. The sample belongs to a study of CD8+CD57+ T cells in acquired aplastic anemia. J was trimmed by 2 bases and V by 4 bases; bases with no gene match: 9. This CDR3 comprises 17 residues. CDR1 is SGDLS and CDR2 is YYNGEE in the germline V gene. Genomic DNA acted as the template from which TCR beta VDJ combination and CDR3 sequence profiling were carried out. One entry per CDR3 protein results from TCRdb running MiXCR on the reads. The sample has around 500,000 distinct CDR3 sequences; 25% to 40% are singletons. Study conclusions and caveats: Found in both controls and patients were around 29 CD8+ CDR3 sequences. CD8+ Simpson's diversity did not differ significantly between patients and controls.

This TCR derives from a human donor with aplastic anemia. The V and J genes are TRBV9 and TRBJ1-6, with 7 bases fitting TRBD1. What was sequenced was sorted CD4+, CD8+, or CD8+CD57+ T cells (not recorded which) from PBMCs. CDR3 protein: CASSPIQGSPYNSPLHF. The CDR3 nucleotides read TGTGCCAGCAGCCCAATACAGGGGAGCCCCTATAATTCACCCCTCCACTTT.